These T cell receptor beta chains were read from a single sample in a study of cytomegalovirus exposure and HLA in healthy donors. Clones were sequenced by immunoSEQ multiplex PCR, and TCRdb holds only the in-frame ones, with some missing. Here the sample spans around 190,000 clones, about nine tenths being singletons. Material: PBMCs. The receptors come from a man in his thirties or forties in good health and CMV-seropositive. CDR3s include the opening cysteine and the closing phenylalanine or tryptophan. Fields, in order: clone size, J gene, D gene, V gene, CDR3 protein, CDR3 DNA. D genes are given only for firm matches. A row's size may be missing; if present it is once, few, many or a size class.

abundance: -; j_gene: TRBJ2-7; d_gene: -; v_gene: TRBV27; CDR3aa: CASSLQQGRAYEQYF; CDR3nt: TGTGCCAGCAGTTTACAGCAGGGGAGGGCCTACGAGCAGTACTTC
abundance: few; j_gene: TRBJ2-1; d_gene: TRBD2; v_gene: TRBV27; CDR3aa: CASSLGLAYNEQFF; CDR3nt: TGTGCCAGCAGTTTAGGACTAGCCTACAATGAGCAGTTCTTC
abundance: -; j_gene: TRBJ2-6; d_gene: TRBD2; v_gene: TRBV9; CDR3aa: CASSRGVPSGANVLTF; CDR3nt: TGTGCCAGCAGCCGGGGGGTCCCCTCTGGGGCCAACGTCCTGACTTTC
abundance: -; j_gene: TRBJ2-3; d_gene: -; v_gene: TRBV9; CDR3aa: CASSRTHSTDTQYF; CDR3nt: TGTGCCAGCTCCCGGACTCACAGCACAGATACGCAGTATTTT
abundance: -; j_gene: TRBJ1-2; d_gene: -; v_gene: TRBV6-5; CDR3aa: CASSSRTGGYTF; CDR3nt: TGTGCCAGCAGTTCCCGGACGGGCGGCTACACCTTC
abundance: -; j_gene: TRBJ2-3; d_gene: TRBD2; v_gene: TRBV6-5; CDR3aa: CASSYQREGDTQYF; CDR3nt: TGTGCCAGCAGTTACCAGCGGGAGGGAGATACGCAGTATTTT
abundance: -; j_gene: TRBJ2-2; d_gene: TRBD2; v_gene: TRBV9; CDR3aa: CASSVGPSGGNTGELFF; CDR3nt: TGTGCCAGCAGCGTGGGACCTAGCGGGGGGAACACCGGGGAGCTGTTTTTT
abundance: -; j_gene: TRBJ2-1; d_gene: TRBD1; v_gene: TRBV9; CDR3aa: CASSSTGTGTLGFNEQFF; CDR3nt: TGTGCCAGCAGCTCAACCGGGACAGGGACCCTCGGGTTCAATGAGCAGTTCTTC
abundance: few; j_gene: TRBJ1-2; d_gene: TRBD1; v_gene: TRBV10-2; CDR3aa: CASNRGNYGYTF; CDR3nt: TGCGCCAGCAACAGGGGGAACTATGGCTACACCTTC
abundance: -; j_gene: TRBJ2-6; d_gene: -; v_gene: TRBV9; CDR3aa: CASSVVSSGANVLTF; CDR3nt: TGTGCCAGCAGCGTAGTTAGCTCTGGGGCCAACGTCCTGACTTTC
abundance: -; j_gene: TRBJ1-2; d_gene: -; v_gene: TRBV7-9; CDR3aa: CASSLALDYGYTF; CDR3nt: TGTGCCAGCAGCTTAGCTCTGGACTATGGCTACACCTTC
abundance: -; j_gene: TRBJ2-2; d_gene: -; v_gene: TRBV9; CDR3aa: CASSGPGTKNTGELFF; CDR3nt: TGTGCCAGCAGCGGCCCCGGGACAAAGAACACCGGGGAGCTGTTTTTT
abundance: -; j_gene: TRBJ2-7; d_gene: -; v_gene: TRBV7-2; CDR3aa: CASSQAYEQYF; CDR3nt: TGTGCCAGCAGCCAAGCTTACGAGCAGTACTTC
abundance: -; j_gene: TRBJ2-6; d_gene: -; v_gene: TRBV27; CDR3aa: CASSRISGANVLTF; CDR3nt: TGTGCCAGCAGTCGAATCTCTGGGGCCAACGTCCTGACTTTC
abundance: -; j_gene: TRBJ2-2; d_gene: TRBD2; v_gene: TRBV11-3; CDR3aa: CASSWGGLAGGPTGELFF; CDR3nt: TGTGCCAGCAGCTGGGGCGGACTAGCGGGGGGGCCCACCGGGGAGCTGTTTTTT
abundance: -; j_gene: TRBJ2-7; d_gene: -; v_gene: TRBV27; CDR3aa: CASSYAPGTTYEQYF; CDR3nt: TGTGCCAGCAGCTACGCGCCAGGAACTACTTACGAGCAGTACTTC
abundance: -; j_gene: TRBJ1-4; d_gene: -; v_gene: TRBV19; CDR3aa: CASSSLGQTLFF; CDR3nt: TGTGCCAGTAGTAGTCTAGGGCAGACGCTGTTTTTT
abundance: -; j_gene: TRBJ2-3; d_gene: TRBD2; v_gene: TRBV5-1; CDR3aa: CASRTAGADTQYF; CDR3nt: TGCGCCAGCCGAACGGCGGGAGCAGATACGCAGTATTTT
abundance: -; j_gene: TRBJ2-1; d_gene: -; v_gene: TRBV9; CDR3aa: CASSVGGTYNEQFF; CDR3nt: TGTGCCAGCAGCGTAGGCGGTACCTACAATGAGCAGTTCTTC
abundance: -; j_gene: TRBJ1-2; d_gene: TRBD1; v_gene: TRBV27; CDR3aa: CASTPSGTANYGYTF; CDR3nt: TGTGCCAGCACCCCTTCTGGGACAGCTAACTATGGCTACACCTTC
abundance: few; j_gene: TRBJ2-5; d_gene: -; v_gene: TRBV11-2; CDR3aa: CASRSGLETQYF; CDR3nt: TGTGCCAGCAGGTCGGGGTTAGAGACCCAGTACTTC
abundance: -; j_gene: TRBJ2-3; d_gene: TRBD2; v_gene: TRBV5-6; CDR3aa: CASSLALAGGADTQYF; CDR3nt: TGTGCCAGCAGCTTGGCGCTAGCGGGAGGGGCAGATACGCAGTATTTT
abundance: -; j_gene: TRBJ2-2; d_gene: -; v_gene: TRBV9; CDR3aa: CASSVVGDSASGELFF; CDR3nt: TGTGCCAGCAGCGTAGTTGGGGATAGCGCGAGCGGGGAGCTGTTTTTT
abundance: -; j_gene: TRBJ2-2; d_gene: -; v_gene: TRBV19; CDR3aa: CASSPFDGELFF; CDR3nt: TGTGCCAGTAGTCCCTTTGACGGGGAGCTGTTTTTT
abundance: -; j_gene: TRBJ2-7; d_gene: TRBD1; v_gene: TRBV2; CDR3aa: CASRVDRSLSYEQYF; CDR3nt: TGTGCCAGCAGGGTGGACAGGTCCCTCTCCTACGAGCAGTACTTC
abundance: -; j_gene: TRBJ1-1; d_gene: -; v_gene: TRBV5-6; CDR3aa: CASSLHGRNTEAFF; CDR3nt: TGTGCCAGCAGCTTACACGGGAGAAACACTGAAGCTTTCTTT
abundance: -; j_gene: TRBJ2-1; d_gene: -; v_gene: TRBV7-3; CDR3aa: CASSLRGGTYSYNEQFF; CDR3nt: TGTGCCAGCAGCTTAAGGGGCGGGACCTACTCCTACAATGAGCAGTTCTTC
abundance: few; j_gene: TRBJ2-1; d_gene: -; v_gene: TRBV6-6; CDR3aa: CASGGFYNEQFF; CDR3nt: TGTGCCAGCGGGGGTTTTTACAATGAGCAGTTCTTC
abundance: -; j_gene: TRBJ2-4; d_gene: -; v_gene: TRBV7-9; CDR3aa: CASSREVSLAKNIQYF; CDR3nt: TGTGCCAGCAGCCGCGAGGTGTCCCTAGCCAAAAACATTCAGTACTTC
abundance: few; j_gene: TRBJ1-4; d_gene: -; v_gene: TRBV30; CDR3aa: CAWNIRGREKLFF; CDR3nt: TGTGCCTGGAATATCAGGGGCCGTGAAAAACTGTTTTTT
abundance: few; j_gene: TRBJ2-2; d_gene: -; v_gene: TRBV12-5; CDR3aa: CASGLNTGELFF; CDR3nt: TGTGCTAGTGGTCTCAACACCGGGGAGCTGTTTTTT
abundance: -; j_gene: TRBJ2-7; d_gene: -; v_gene: TRBV14; CDR3aa: CASSSISTRGADEQYF; CDR3nt: TGTGCCAGCAGCTCGATTTCAACAAGGGGGGCTGACGAGCAGTACTTC